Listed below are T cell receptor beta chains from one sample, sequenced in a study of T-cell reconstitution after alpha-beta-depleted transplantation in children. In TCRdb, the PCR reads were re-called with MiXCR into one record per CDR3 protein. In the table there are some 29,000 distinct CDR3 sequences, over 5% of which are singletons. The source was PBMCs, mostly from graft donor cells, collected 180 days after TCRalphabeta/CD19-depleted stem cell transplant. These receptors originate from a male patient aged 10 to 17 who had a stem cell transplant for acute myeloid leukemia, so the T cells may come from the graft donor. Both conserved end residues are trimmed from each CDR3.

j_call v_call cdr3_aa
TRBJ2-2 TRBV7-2 ASSSPQGGGSTGELF
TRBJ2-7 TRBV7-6 ASSPRGSGSGEQY
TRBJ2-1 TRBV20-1 SGGALAVAYNEQF
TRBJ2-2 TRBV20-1 SATGGNTGELF
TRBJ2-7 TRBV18 ASSPNPSYEQY
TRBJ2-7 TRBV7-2 ASSLMGQLSYEQY
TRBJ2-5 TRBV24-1 ATSDSYRGEQETQY
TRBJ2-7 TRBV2 ASIGRVFYEQY
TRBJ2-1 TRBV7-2 ASSLGGVYNEQF
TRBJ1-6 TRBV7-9 ASSPRTGDNSPLH
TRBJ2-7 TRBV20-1 SALQGAVSYEQY
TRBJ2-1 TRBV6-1 ASRAGTSYNEQF
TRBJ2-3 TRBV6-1 ASSPGPPGDTQY
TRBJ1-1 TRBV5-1 ASRSTGGNTEAF
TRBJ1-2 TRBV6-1 ASTTGGQYNYGYT
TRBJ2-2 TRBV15 ATRSRGYVGELF
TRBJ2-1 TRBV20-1 SAVGTSGRPIQF
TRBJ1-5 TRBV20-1 SARDDRGEQPQH
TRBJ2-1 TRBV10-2 ASRLAGGPNEQF
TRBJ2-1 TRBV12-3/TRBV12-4 ASRLLSGSFNEQF
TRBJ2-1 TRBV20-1 SSRGGAAGASNEQF
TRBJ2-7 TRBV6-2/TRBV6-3 ASTRGGTGTYEQY
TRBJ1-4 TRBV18 ASSPIGSAGEKLF
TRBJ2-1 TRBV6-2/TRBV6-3 ASSYSRRNEQF
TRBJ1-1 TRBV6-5 ASSYAGRGDTEAF
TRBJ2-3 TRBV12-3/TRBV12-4 ASTQGLAGATDTQY
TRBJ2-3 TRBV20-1 SAWTSTDTQY
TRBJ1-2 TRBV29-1 SVTDTASYGYT
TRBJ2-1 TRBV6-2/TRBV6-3 ASSYRGSTYNEQF
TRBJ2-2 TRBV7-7 ASSLGSSGATGELF
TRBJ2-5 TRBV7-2 ASSLSGSWETQY
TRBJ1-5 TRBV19 ASSIQSQSSFQPQH